Listed below are T cell receptor beta chains from one sample, sequenced in a study of HIV-infected patients and healthy controls. TCRdb ran MiXCR on the 5' RACE reads and lists one entry per CDR3 protein. Here the sample spans fewer than 11,000 distinct CDR3 sequences, about 5% being singletons. The sample consisted of blood, taken before antiretroviral therapy. These receptors originate from an adult with HIV infection. Each CDR3 is given with its conserved first and last residue. Each record gives: V gene, J gene, CDR3 length, CDR3 protein.

TRBV7-9	TRBJ1-2	12	CASSLNFEGYTF
TRBV10-2	TRBJ1-5	15	CASSDGGQGYQPQHF
TRBV7-2	TRBJ2-7	16	CASSFFSGGVSYEQYF
TRBV7-8	TRBJ2-2	17	CASSLYRQGGNTGELFF
TRBV5-1	TRBJ2-7	13	CASRAGASYEQYF
TRBV28	TRBJ2-1	14	CASSLTSFNNEQFF
TRBV15	TRBJ1-4	12	CATSRAQGELFF
TRBV12-3/TRBV12-4	TRBJ2-6	13	CASSLEGANVLTF
TRBV9	TRBJ1-5	14	CASSVDSYNQPQHF
TRBV3-1	TRBJ1-2	15	CASSFGGRGVDGYTF